This T cell receptor beta chain was profiled in a study of T-cell reconstitution after alpha-beta-depleted transplantation in children. This sample's TCRbeta library carried unique molecular identifier barcodes. TCRdb recomputed calls from the PCR reads with MiXCR, one row per CDR3 protein. The data contain approximately 240,000 distinct CDR3 sequences, about 9.2% of them singletons. V lost 0 bases and J 3 bases, leaving 14 bases between the germline ends. Per germline, CDR1 MNHEY and CDR2 SVGAGI. The CDR3 has 16 amino acids. Sequences were derived from PBMCs from the stem cell graft donor, sampled from the stem cell graft. The chain has TRBV6-5 and TRBJ1-1; D not certain. The source is a human donor who donated a stem cell graft to a child with acute lymphoblastic leukemia. The CDR3 reads CASSYSGGLDYTEAFF. The CDR3 DNA follows: TGTGCCAGCAGTTACTCGGGCGGGTTGGATTACACTGAAGCTTTCTTT.